The rows below give T cell receptor beta chains drawn from one sample of a study of blood T cell repertoires in COVID-19. The table came from immunoSEQ multiplex PCR; TCRdb's copy has only in-frame clones and leaves some out. The table includes approximately 440,000 clones, about 92% detected once. The sample consisted of PBMCs or T cells enriched from blood (not recorded which). The receptors here all came from a man between 18 and 29 years old who had recovered from COVID-19. Both conserved end residues are part of each CDR3. The D gene is left open where the match is weak. Not every row has a clone size; where given, it reads once, few, many or a size class.

D	length	size	V	J	CDR3	DNA
NA	14	NA	TRBV21-1	TRBJ2-5	CASSPDRDQETQYF	TGTGCCAGCAGCCCCGACAGGGACCAAGAGACCCAGTACTTC
NA	18	NA	TRBV7-9	TRBJ1-4	CASSLISSQGDGREKLFF	TGTGCCAGCAGCTTAATTTCCTCCCAGGGCGACGGACGTGAAAAACTGTTTTTT
TRBD1	15	NA	TRBV5-1	TRBJ2-2	CASSLVQGSVGELFF	TGCGCCAGCAGCTTGGTACAGGGGAGCGTCGGGGAGCTGTTTTTT
TRBD1	15	NA	TRBV7-6	TRBJ1-1	CASSSRTGQATEAFF	TGTGCCAGCAGCTCAAGGACAGGGCAAGCGACTGAAGCTTTCTTT
TRBD1	13	NA	TRBV30	TRBJ1-2	CAWSYGQGGGYTF	TGTGCCTGGAGTTACGGACAGGGGGGCGGCTACACCTTC
TRBD2	15	NA	TRBV5-1	TRBJ2-1	CASSLGGLGANEQFF	TGCGCCAGCAGCTTGGGGGGACTAGGGGCAAATGAGCAGTTCTTC
NA	12	NA	TRBV28	TRBJ1-2	CASRDSLYGYTF	TGTGCCAGCAGAGACAGCCTCTATGGCTACACCTTC
TRBD1	19	NA	TRBV14	TRBJ1-2	CASSHGQGAQGATNYGYTF	TGTGCCAGCAGCCATGGACAGGGGGCGCAGGGAGCCACTAACTATGGCTACACCTTC
NA	14	NA	TRBV2	TRBJ1-3	CASNQGSAGNTIYF	TGTGCCAGCAATCAGGGATCGGCGGGAAACACCATATATTTT
TRBD2	16	NA	TRBV3-1/TRBV3-2	TRBJ2-1	CASSRAAGGPYNEQFF	TGTGCCAGCAGCCGCGCAGCGGGAGGGCCGTACAATGAGCAGTTCTTC
TRBD1	14	many	TRBV5-5	TRBJ2-7	CASSWGQGGYEQYF	TGTGCCAGCAGCTGGGGACAGGGGGGGTACGAGCAGTACTTC
NA	15	NA	TRBV11-2	TRBJ2-7	CASSSQRGGAYEQYF	TGTGCCAGCAGCTCCCAGAGGGGGGGGGCCTACGAGCAGTACTTC
NA	14	NA	TRBV11-2	TRBJ2-1	CASSSRAGRDEQFF	TGTGCCAGCAGCTCTAGGGCAGGGCGCGATGAGCAGTTCTTC
NA	14	NA	TRBV2	TRBJ2-4	CASAWDTAKNIQYF	TGTGCCAGCGCCTGGGACACAGCCAAAAACATTCAGTACTTC
NA	14	NA	TRBV30	TRBJ1-6	CAWIMGLYNSPLHF	TGTGCCTGGATTATGGGACTATATAATTCACCCCTCCACTTT
TRBD1	15	NA	TRBV5-1	TRBJ1-2	CASSTGQGKGYGYTF	TGCGCCAGCAGCACCGGACAGGGAAAGGGCTATGGCTACACCTTC
NA	13	NA	TRBV18	TRBJ2-2	CASSPNRDGELFF	TGTGCCAGCTCACCAAACAGGGACGGGGAGCTGTTTTTT
NA	16	NA	TRBV18	TRBJ2-3	CASSPTVHSSTDTQYF	TGTGCCAGCTCACCAACTGTTCACTCTAGCACAGATACGCAGTATTTT
NA	12	NA	TRBV27	TRBJ2-5	CASSFGGETQYF	TGTGCCAGCAGTTTTGGGGGGGAGACCCAGTACTTC